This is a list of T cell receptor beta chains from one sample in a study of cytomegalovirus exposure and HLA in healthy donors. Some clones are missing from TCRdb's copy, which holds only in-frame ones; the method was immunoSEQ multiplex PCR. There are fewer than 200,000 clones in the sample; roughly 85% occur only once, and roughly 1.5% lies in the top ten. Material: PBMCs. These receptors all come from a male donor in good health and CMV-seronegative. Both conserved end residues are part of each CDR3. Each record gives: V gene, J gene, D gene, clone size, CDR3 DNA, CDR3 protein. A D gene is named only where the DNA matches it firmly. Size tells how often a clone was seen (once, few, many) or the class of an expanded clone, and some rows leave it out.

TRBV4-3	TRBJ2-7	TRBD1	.	TGCGCCAGCAGCCAAGTTTTGACCGGGACAGGGACTGGGGAGCAGTACTTC	CASSQVLTGTGTGEQYF
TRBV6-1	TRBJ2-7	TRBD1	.	TGTGCCAGCAGTGAAGATACAGGGGGTCCGAGCTCCTACGAGCAGTACTTC	CASSEDTGGPSSYEQYF
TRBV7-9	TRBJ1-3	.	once	TGTGCCAGCATCAACAGGGCCTCTGGAAACACCATATATTTT	CASINRASGNTIYF
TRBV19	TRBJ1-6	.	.	TGTGCCAGTACCCCTAGGGGCAGGGCCACGTACCACGGTTCACCCCTCCACTTT	CASTPRGRATYHGSPLHF
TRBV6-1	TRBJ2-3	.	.	TGTGCCAGCAGTGAAGGTGGGGCGGGGACAGATACGCAGTATTTT	CASSEGGAGTDTQYF
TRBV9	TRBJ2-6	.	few	TGTGCCAGCAGTCGTCTAAGGACAGAATCTGGGGCCAACGTCCTGACTTTC	CASSRLRTESGANVLTF
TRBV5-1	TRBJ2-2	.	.	TGCGCCAGCAGCTTGGGGCTAGTCACCGGGGAGCTGTTTTTT	CASSLGLVTGELFF
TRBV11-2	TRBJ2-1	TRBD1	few	TGTGCCAGCAGCGGACAGGGCTTCCACAATGAGCAGTTCTTC	CASSGQGFHNEQFF
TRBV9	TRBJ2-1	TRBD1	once	TGTGCCAGCAGCGCAACCGGGACAGCCAATGAGCAGTTCTTC	CASSATGTANEQFF
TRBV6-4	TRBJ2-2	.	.	TGTGCCAGCAGTGGACAGGGAGGCACCGGGGAGCTGTTTTTT	CASSGQGGTGELFF
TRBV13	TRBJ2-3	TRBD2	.	TGTGCCAGCAGCTTCACCATAGCGGGGGGGGGCCCAGATACGCAGTATTTT	CASSFTIAGGGPDTQYF
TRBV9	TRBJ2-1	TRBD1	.	TGTGCCAGCAGCGTGGGGGTTGGGGACAGGGAGGGTGGTGAGCAGTTCTTC	CASSVGVGDREGGEQFF